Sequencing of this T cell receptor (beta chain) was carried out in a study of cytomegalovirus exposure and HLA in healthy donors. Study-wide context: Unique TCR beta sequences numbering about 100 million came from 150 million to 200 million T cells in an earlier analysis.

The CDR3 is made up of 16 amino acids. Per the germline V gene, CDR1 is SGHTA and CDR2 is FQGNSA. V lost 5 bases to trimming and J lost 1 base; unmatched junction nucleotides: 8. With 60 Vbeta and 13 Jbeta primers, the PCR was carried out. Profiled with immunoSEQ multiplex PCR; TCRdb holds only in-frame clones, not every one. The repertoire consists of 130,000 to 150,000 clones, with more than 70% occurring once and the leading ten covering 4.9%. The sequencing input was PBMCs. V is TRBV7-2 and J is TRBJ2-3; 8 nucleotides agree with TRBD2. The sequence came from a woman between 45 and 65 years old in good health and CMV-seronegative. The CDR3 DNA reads TGTGCCAGCAGCCCCGAAGGGCGGGGGGGCACAGATACGCAGTATTTT. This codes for CASSPEGRGGTDTQYF.